This TCR beta chain was observed in a study of CD8 T cells in ankylosing spondylitis (dated by TCRdb to 2017 to 2019). For the study in its entirety: T cell receptor beta repertoires were profiled in healthy donors and ankylosing spondylitis patients so that disease-linked TCR variants could be found. Peripheral blood samples were taken, and synovial fluid was additionally collected from ankylosing spondylitis patients. In total, the full study cohort was made up of 85 to 140 healthy donors and 25 or so ankylosing spondylitis patients.

A remark on this clonotype: The antigen this receptor binds is unknown. A much more abundant neighbour one base away suggests this may be a read error.

What the study reported, not specific to this receptor: Blood from ankylosing spondylitis patients appeared to be characterized by a TCR beta motif made up of several highly homologous amino acid variants. In peripheral blood, the disease-linked clones were found at relatively low frequencies and had a CD8+ phenotype. The disease-linked clones were reported to be significantly enriched in matched synovial fluid samples from ankylosing spondylitis patients. Some motif variants had previously been reported in the synovial fluid and blood of reactive arthritis patients, which suggests shared mechanisms of disease initiation.

For sequencing, an Illumina HiSeq 2500 was employed. TCR beta libraries were prepared by quantitative 5'-RACE with molecular barcodes. Processing in the source paper ran as follows. To identify disease-linked TCR variants, a new computational method was used, one built on a probabilistic model of VDJ rearrangement. TCRdb passed the public sequencing reads through fastp at Q25 and MiXCR, retaining productive beta sequences. Entries that share a CDR3 protein sequence are merged under the most common genes and DNA. None of the V and J calls come from the authors' own analysis; TCRdb made them. For this sample there are fewer than 200,000 distinct CDR3 sequences; 8.5% to 10% appear just once. The ten largest account for less than 15% of the sample. From its cysteine to its phenylalanine, the CDR3 spans 14 amino acids. Only the CDR3 part of the read is kept: 42 bases, read in frame from the first base. CDR1 SNHLY and CDR2 FYNNEI are derived from the germline V gene.

The receptor chain draws on TRBV2 and TRBJ2-1; 7 central bases correspond to TRBD1. The receptor was derived from a female donor with ankylosing spondylitis or in good health (not recorded which). Sequenced input: blood, either unsorted or a sorted T cell fraction (not recorded which). The encoded CDR3 is CASKGQLSYNKQFF. The DNA is as follows: TGTGCCAGCAAGGGACAGTTAAGTTACAATAAGCAGTTCTTC.